The 7 T cell receptor beta chains below come from one sample, sequenced in a study of beta chain features in type 1 diabetes. The study reverse transcribed the entire isolated RNA, so it sequenced expressed TCRB transcripts. Clones were read by immunoSEQ multiplex PCR, and TCRdb kept only the in-frame ones, dropping some. This table has fewer than 250,000 clones, 9.6% appearing once. Sequencing was performed on naive CD4+ T cells from blood. These receptors were obtained from a woman aged 18-29 years in good health.

The chain uses TRBV18 and TRBJ1-5; 9 bases are shared with TRBD1. In germline, CDR1 is KGHSH, CDR2 LQKENI. Trimming cost V 0 bases and J 4 bases; bases outside gene matches: 4. This CDR3 is built from 16 residues. DNA of the CDR3: TGTGCCAGCTCACCACCGGGGACAGGGCAAAATCAGCCCCAGCATTTT. Residues: CASSPPGTGQNQPQHF.

The chain has TRBV4-1 and TRBJ2-7, with a tentative D call TRBD2 (5 bases). V gave up 1 base and J gave up 0 bases, with 10 bases separating them. The germline V gene has CDR1 MGHRA and CDR2 YSYEKL. The CDR3 is 15 residues long. The CDR3 protein is CASSQVIGSSYEQYF. CDR3 coding DNA: TGCGCCAGCAGCCAAGTTATAGGGAGCTCCTACGAGCAGTACTTC.

This clone was counted only a few times. V gene TRBV4-1 combines with J gene TRBJ2-2; TRBD2 aligns across 10 bases. CDR1 is MGHRA and CDR2 is YSYEKL in the germline V gene. CDR3 length: 18 amino acids. J lost 5 bases, V lost 7 bases, and 16 bases had no gene match. CDR3 protein: CASTWGELAGVKTGELFF. The CDR3 DNA follows: TGCGCCAGCACCTGGGGGGAGCTAGCGGGAGTTAAAACCGGGGAGCTGTTTTTT.

The chain carries TRBV5-1 and TRBJ2-1, with TRBD2 matching over 13 bases. Trimming took 7 bases from V and 3 from J; bases not matched to a gene: 4. This CDR3 has 15 residues. Germline-derived CDR1 and CDR2 are SGHRS and YFSETQ. CDR3: CASRTSGSHYNEQFF. CDR3 DNA sequence: TGCGCCAGCCGGACTAGCGGGAGCCACTACAATGAGCAGTTCTTC. The variable domain in full, with the rest retrieved from reference TRBV5-1 and TRBJ2-1, is KAGVTQTPRYLIKTRGQQVTLSCSPISGHRSVSWYQQTPGQGLQFLFEYFSETQRNKGNFPGRFSGRQFSNSRSEMNVSTLELGDSALYLCASRTSGSHYNEQFFGPGTRLTVL.

This rearrangement joins TRBV19 to TRBJ1-2; weak D call: TRBD1 (6 bases). Germline V lookup: CDR1 LNHDA, CDR2 SQIVND (reference sequence). V lost 5 bases, J lost 6 bases, and 13 bases lay in between. The length of the CDR3 is 13 residues. This CDR3 is CASSADSRHGYTF. CDR3 sequence (DNA): TGTGCCAGTAGTGCGGACAGCCGCCATGGCTACACCTTC.

This rearrangement joins TRBV7-2 to TRBJ2-1; TRBD2 matches 11 bases. The CDR3 loop spans 15 amino acids. V shed 1 base, J shed 7 bases, and the junction held 3 bases outside the gene matches. CDR1 SGHTA and CDR2 FQGNSA come from the germline V gene. Here the CDR3 DNA reads TGTGCCAGCAGCTTAGGACTAGCGGGATATAATGAGCAGTTCTTC. Protein: CASSLGLAGYNEQFF.

This clone was counted a few times. The chain carries TRBV15 and TRBJ2-5; TRBD1 matches at 8 bases. Trimming cost V 2 bases and J 2 bases; bases outside gene matches: 4. Germline CDR1 and CDR2: LNHNV and YYDKDF (reference sequence). The CDR3 totals 15 residues. Written as DNA, the CDR3 is TGTGCCACCAGCAGATACCGGGACAGGCAAGAGACCCAGTACTTC. The encoded protein is CATSRYRDRQETQYF.